What follows are 8 T cell receptor beta chains derived from one specimen sequenced in a study of T cell responses to AZD1222 COVID-19 vaccine. TCRdb's copy holds only in-frame clones and misses some; the assay was immunoSEQ multiplex PCR. The table lists 140,000 to 150,000 clones, roughly 91% of them singletons. The sequences come from peripheral blood, collected on day 0 of AZD1222 vaccination. Receptors originate from an adult in good health.

This chain uses TRBV7-9 with TRBJ1-6; D is undetermined. Trimming left V 5 bases short and J 8 bases short, with 10 bases between. The V gene's germline CDR1 is SEHNR and CDR2 FQNEAQ (reference sequence). The CDR3 contains 13 residues. The CDR3 DNA follows: TGTGCCAGCAGCGTCCTCGCAGATTCACCCCTCCACTTT. It specifies CASSVLADSPLHF. Looking up the rest from reference TRBV7-9 and TRBJ1-6 gives the full variable domain: DTGVSQNPRHKITKRGQNVTFRCDPISEHNRLYWYRQTLGQGPEFLTYFQNEAQLEKSRLLSDRFSAERPKGSFSTLEIQRTEQGDSAMYLCASSVLADSPLHFGNGTRLTVT.

A single count supports this clone. The chain joins TRBV5-1 to TRBJ1-2; maybe TRBD1 (6 bases). CDR3 length equals 14 residues. Germline assignment: CDR1 SGHRS and CDR2 YFSETQ. The V and J ends lost 1 base and 4 bases respectively, with 11 bases between them. CDR3 protein: CASSLMQGSYGYTF. The DNA for the CDR3 is TGCGCCAGCAGCTTGATGCAGGGGTCCTATGGCTACACCTTC.

This clone was seen just once. This sequence joins TRBV18 and TRBJ2-1; unclear D gene. The CDR3 is 15 amino acids. The germline V and J ends were trimmed by 5 bases and 0 bases, with 11 bases remaining between them. Germline values: CDR1 KGHSH, CDR2 LQKENI. The CDR3 loop is CASSSVSSSYNEQFF. DNA for the CDR3: TGTGCCAGCTCATCGGTATCAAGCTCCTACAATGAGCAGTTCTTC.

V and J are TRBV4-1 and TRBJ1-1; 9 bases map to TRBD1. CDR3 length: 16 residues. The trim removed 4 bases at V and 6 bases at J, leaving 12 bases unmatched. Germline loops: CDR1 MGHRA, CDR2 YSYEKL. CDR3 in DNA: TGCGCCAGCAGCCTTCGCACTGGGACAGGGTTGCCTGAAGCTTTCTTT. Encoded protein: CASSLRTGTGLPEAFF.

The chain uses TRBV20-1 and TRBJ2-1; possible D gene TRBD2, 6 bases. This CDR3 region has 11 residues. Trimming shortened V by 6 bases and J by 7 bases, and 10 bases separated the two germline ends. CDR1 and CDR2 (germline): DFQATT, SNEGSKA (reference sequence). CDR3 sequence: CSARTINEQFF. CDR3 bases: TGCAGTGCCCGGACTATAAATGAGCAGTTCTTC.

The chain recombines TRBV19 with TRBJ2-1; perhaps D is TRBD1 or TRBD2 (7 bases each). Trimming left V 4 bases short and J 3 bases short, with 13 bases between. Looked up from germline, CDR1 is LNHDA and CDR2 is SQIVND (reference sequence). The CDR3 is made up of 15 amino acids. The CDR3 DNA sequence: TGTGCCAGTAGTAATCCAGGGGGGGGCTACAATGAGCAGTTCTTC. This sequence encodes CASSNPGGGYNEQFF. The full variable domain, with the rest looked up from reference TRBV19 and TRBJ2-1, is DGGITQSPKYLFRKEGQNVTLSCEQNLNHDAMYWYRQDPGQGLRLIYYSQIVNDFQKGDIAEGYSVSREKKESFPLTVTSAQKNPTAFYLCASSNPGGGYNEQFFGPGTRLTVL.

The rearrangement uses TRBV5-1 and TRBJ2-1; TRBD1 matches at 9 bases. The V segment lost 3 bases and the J segment 0 bases; nucleotides outside the gene matches: 1. Per germline, CDR1 SGHRS and CDR2 YFSETQ. CDR3 length: 15 amino acids. The DNA of the CDR3 is TGCGCCAGCAGCTCGACAGGGGGCTCCTACAATGAGCAGTTCTTC. This gives the protein CASSSTGGSYNEQFF.

The rearrangement uses TRBV27 and TRBJ1-1, with D tentatively TRBD1 (6 bases). This CDR3 comprises 14 residues. The germline gives CDR1 MNHEY, CDR2 SMNVEV (reference sequence). The V end was cut by 3 bases, the J end by 4 bases, with 12 bases between. The CDR3 here is CASSLSPGATEAFF. As DNA, the CDR3 is TGTGCCAGCAGTTTGTCCCCAGGGGCCACTGAAGCTTTCTTT.